This is a list of T cell receptor beta chains from one sample in a study of shared clonotypes between healthy human individuals. Profiled with immunoSEQ multiplex PCR; TCRdb holds only in-frame clones, not every one. This table has millions of clones, around 96% appearing once. Sequenced material: naive CD8+ T cells sorted from blood. These receptors all come from a man aged 18 to 30 in good health. CDR3s leave out the opening cysteine and the closing phenylalanine or tryptophan. A D gene is named only where the DNA matches it firmly.

CDR3 protein	V gene	J gene	D gene
ASSLGGQGAPLYEQY	TRBV13	TRBJ2-7	TRBD1
ASSLGSHQPQH	TRBV5-8	TRBJ1-5	-
SVESPSAGAGELF	TRBV29-1	TRBJ2-2	-
ASTGLVSDTQY	TRBV9	TRBJ2-3	-
AWNEGRGDGYT	TRBV30	TRBJ1-2	-
ASSPTGTGVETQY	TRBV27	TRBJ2-5	-
ASRPLAGGYNEQF	TRBV7-2	TRBJ2-1	TRBD2
ASSFRTGTDTQY	TRBV7-6	TRBJ2-3	-
TSSHGQGRAF	TRBV5-8	TRBJ1-1	TRBD1
ASSLVGGGEAF	TRBV19	TRBJ1-1	TRBD1
SVEERQGYEQY	TRBV29-1	TRBJ2-7	-
ASSVAENYEQY	TRBV9	TRBJ2-7	-
ASSLRRQTSYEQY	TRBV5-8	TRBJ2-7	-
ASSPGQGLYGYT	TRBV4-3	TRBJ1-2	TRBD1
ASSDSPGTGIDEQY	TRBV2	TRBJ2-7	TRBD1
ASSFGQNYGYT	TRBV5-1	TRBJ1-2	-
ASSLLAGGSEQF	TRBV27	TRBJ2-1	TRBD2
ASSQDSQVYEQY	TRBV4-3	TRBJ2-7	-
ASSPYGAGPYEQY	TRBV7-9	TRBJ2-7	-
ASSLGLPGQPQH	TRBV27	TRBJ1-5	-
ASSPPSHNEQF	TRBV18	TRBJ2-1	-
ASSLGGGETF	TRBV27	TRBJ1-1	-
ASSGSGTRIGNEQF	TRBV5-6	TRBJ2-1	TRBD2
ASSFGEGEAF	TRBV7-9	TRBJ1-1	-
ATKQQREVPDTQY	TRBV6-1	TRBJ2-3	TRBD2
ASSVDGGYT	TRBV9	TRBJ1-2	-
ASSPESRQDPYEQY	TRBV5-1	TRBJ2-7	-
ASSVGGSGQPQH	TRBV9	TRBJ1-5	-
VRAEHQPQH	TRBV19	TRBJ1-5	-
ASSSPGGLASDTGELF	TRBV11-2	TRBJ2-2	-
ASRRPENTEAF	TRBV12-2	TRBJ1-1	-
ASISAGINYGYT	TRBV6-6	TRBJ1-2	-
ASSFDTGELF	TRBV5-1	TRBJ2-2	-
ASSPWTGNEKLF	TRBV11-2	TRBJ1-4	TRBD1
ASARDRGQLGGYT	TRBV4-3	TRBJ1-2	TRBD1
ASSLPGTNYGYT	TRBV5-4	TRBJ1-2	-
ASSLSGRYNEQF	TRBV4-1	TRBJ2-1	TRBD2
ASSNRSGRGGGELF	TRBV21-1	TRBJ2-2	-
ASSFDEGEKLF	TRBV5-4	TRBJ1-4	-
ASSKARLAGENTGELF	TRBV21-1	TRBJ2-2	-
ASSPLDAGNEQF	TRBV9	TRBJ2-1	-
ASSFLGDEQY	TRBV5-8	TRBJ2-7	-
ASSPSTSGIGEQY	TRBV27	TRBJ2-7	TRBD2
ASSLGTSGTSDTQY	TRBV5-4	TRBJ2-3	TRBD2
ASSLPGLAGGRSYNEQF	TRBV5-8	TRBJ2-1	TRBD2
ASSPGLSYEQY	TRBV2	TRBJ2-7	-
ASIKDPLGQFLSSGANVLT	TRBV19	TRBJ2-6	TRBD1
ASSPSQDRGSDYGYT	TRBV4-1	TRBJ1-2	-